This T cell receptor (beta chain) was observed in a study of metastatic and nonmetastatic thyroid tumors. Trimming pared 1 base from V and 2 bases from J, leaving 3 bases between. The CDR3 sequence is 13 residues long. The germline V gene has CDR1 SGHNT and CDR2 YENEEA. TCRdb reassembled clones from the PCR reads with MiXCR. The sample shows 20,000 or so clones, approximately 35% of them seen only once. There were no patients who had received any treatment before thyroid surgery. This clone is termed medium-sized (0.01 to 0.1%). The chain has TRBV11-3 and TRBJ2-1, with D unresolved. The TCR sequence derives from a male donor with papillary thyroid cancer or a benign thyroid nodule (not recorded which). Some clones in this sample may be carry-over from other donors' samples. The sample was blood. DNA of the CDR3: TGTGCCAGCAGCTTAGCAGCCTACAATGAGCAGTTCTTC. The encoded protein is CASSLAAYNEQFF.